One and the same sample provided the 3 T cell receptor beta chains below, sequenced in a study of T cell responses to AZD1222 COVID-19 vaccine. The data were produced by immunoSEQ multiplex PCR, yet TCRdb's version contains in-frame clones alone and is incomplete. The table shows 150,000 to 200,000 clones, with roughly 92% occurring only once. The sample in question was peripheral blood, obtained on day 0 of AZD1222 vaccination. Every receptor here comes from an adult in good health.

This clone was detected only once. V gene TRBV13 combines with J gene TRBJ2-1; no clear D gene. The CDR3 contains 15 residues. V was trimmed by 5 bases and J by 0 bases, leaving 11 bases between them. Germline CDR1 reads PRHDT; CDR2 reads FYEKMQ (reference sequence). CDR3 region: CASSPPLGSYNEQFF. CDR3 DNA sequence: TGTGCCAGCAGCCCACCTTTAGGCTCCTACAATGAGCAGTTCTTC.

This chain links TRBV5-5 with TRBJ1-5; D may be TRBD1 (5 bases). Trimming took 6 bases from V and 1 from J, leaving 14 bases between them. Germline lookup yields CDR1 SGHKS and CDR2 YYEKEE (reference sequence). This CDR3 spans 15 amino acids. The CDR3 here is CASTKGWGSNQPQHF. For the CDR3, the DNA is TGTGCCAGCACCAAAGGTTGGGGGAGCAATCAGCCCCAGCATTTT.

The V and J genes are TRBV7-7 and TRBJ2-7; the match to TRBD1 covers 8 bases. Germline CDR1 reads SSHAT; CDR2 reads FNYEAQ (reference sequence). This CDR3 comprises 14 residues. V was clipped by 1 base and J by 2 bases; unmatched bases: 1. In DNA form, the CDR3 reads TGTGCCAGCAGCTTAGGCAGGGGGCCCTACGAGCAGTACTTC. The encoded protein is CASSLGRGPYEQYF.